The source of this T cell receptor (beta chain) is a study of T cells after yellow fever vaccination. This CDR3 contains 17 residues. Germline V gives CDR1 DFQATT, CDR2 SNEGSKA (reference sequence). V gave up 0 bases and J gave up 4 bases; unmatched junction bases: 14. MiXCR was run by TCRdb on the 5' RACE reads, yielding one entry per CDR3 protein. The sample lists 620,000 or so distinct CDR3 sequences; 12% were seen once. Findings of the study overall: Any FACS-sorted repertoire could hold abundant clonotypes that contaminate it from the bulk population. Subsequent to the booster, the majority of primary-vaccination clones reappeared (around 96% CD4, around 90% CD8). The secondary response was weaker, and its peak arrived faster, on day 5 versus 15.

This clonotype was counted only a few times. Antigen specificity is unknown. V and J are TRBV20-1 and TRBJ2-5, with 7 nucleotides matching TRBD2. The receptor was isolated from a man between 25 and 39 years old who received the YFV17D yellow fever vaccine. The sample in question was PBMCs, obtained on the day of the yellow fever booster vaccination. CDR3 sequence (DNA): TGCAGTGCTAGAGATTCGGCTAGCGGTTGGACCGGAGAGACCCAGTACTTC. Its translation: CSARDSASGWTGETQYF.